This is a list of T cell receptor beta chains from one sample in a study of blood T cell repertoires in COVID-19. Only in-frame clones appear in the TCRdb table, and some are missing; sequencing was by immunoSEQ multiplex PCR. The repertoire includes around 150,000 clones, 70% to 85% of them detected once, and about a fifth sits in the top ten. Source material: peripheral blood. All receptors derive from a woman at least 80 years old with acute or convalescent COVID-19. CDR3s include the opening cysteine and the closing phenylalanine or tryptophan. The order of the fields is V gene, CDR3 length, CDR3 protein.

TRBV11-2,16,CASSPQTSGRDYEQYF
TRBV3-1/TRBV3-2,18,CASSLSRTGIARLYGYTF
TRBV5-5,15,CASSGGEFSNQPQHF
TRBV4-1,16,CASSQGIGGAGETQYF
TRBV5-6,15,CASSLGPWRDTEAFF
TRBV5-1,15,CASSFPDRDKNIQYF
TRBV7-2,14,CASTLDRAGETQYF
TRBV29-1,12,CSVEGVGREQYF
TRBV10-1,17,CASQGLAGESSYNEQFF
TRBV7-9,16,CASSLGSGDGGSPLHF
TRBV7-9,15,CASRPTGSGGNTIYF
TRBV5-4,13,CASSPLRTGELFF
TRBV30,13,CAWSVGGVQPQHF
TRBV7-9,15,CASSSSGIFSYEQYF
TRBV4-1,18,CASSQGQGAGWAGNTIYF
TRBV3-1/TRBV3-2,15,CASSRNSLNAGELFF
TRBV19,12,CASSMTRETQYF
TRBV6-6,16,CASSRLPTSGRASPFF
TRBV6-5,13,CASTLAGDNEQFF
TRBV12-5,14,CASGLVGVYNEQFF
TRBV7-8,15,CASSLGGQGDQPQHF
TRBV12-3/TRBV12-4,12,CASSFSADTQYF
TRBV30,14,CAWTGTGTNYGYTF
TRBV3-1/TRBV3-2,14,CASSHLGAGYGYTF
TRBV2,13,CASSPRDSYEQYF
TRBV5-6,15,CASSVTGVGNQPQHF
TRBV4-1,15,CASSQDPGDNYGYTF
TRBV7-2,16,CASSLGGTGGANSYTF
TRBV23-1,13,CASRNGHCGPLHF
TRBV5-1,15,CASSLGSVGPYGYTF
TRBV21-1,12,CASSILFYGYTF
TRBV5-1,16,CASSLSAGSGAGELFF
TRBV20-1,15,CSASNVAGVKVEQFF
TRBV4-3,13,CASSLDWGQPQHF
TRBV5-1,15,CASSFTGAVTGELFF
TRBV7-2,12,CASSLGGQPQHF
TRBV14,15,CASSLITGDETEAFF